These T cell receptor beta chains were read from a single sample in a study of vaccination and CD4 T cells after COVID-19. No cognate antigen is known for these TCRs. TCRdb called the PCR reads again in MiXCR, with one record for every CDR3 protein. The table includes 17,000 or so distinct CDR3 sequences, 20% to 25% detected once. Sequencing was performed on cultured CD4+ T cells from blood. These receptors originate from a human donor with COVID-19. Each CDR3 is given with its conserved first and last residue. D genes are given only for firm matches. Only part of the rows carry a size: once, few, many, or a class if the clone is expanded.

len	abundance	v_gene	j_gene	d_gene	CDR3aa	CDR3nt
15	few	TRBV5-1	TRBJ1-6	.	CASSPSQGSNSPLHF	TGCGCCAGCAGCCCATCACAGGGCTCTAATTCACCCCTCCACTTT
13	.	TRBV28	TRBJ2-7	.	CASSLEQPYEQYF	TGTGCCAGCAGTTTAGAACAACCCTACGAGCAGTACTTC
14	medium-sized	TRBV20-1	TRBJ1-3	TRBD1	CSALDRGSGNTIYF	TGCAGTGCCCTGGACAGGGGGTCAGGAAACACCATATATTTT
12	few	TRBV20-1	TRBJ2-3	.	CSARTSGDTQYF	TGCAGTGCCCGGACAAGTGGTGATACGCAGTATTTT
12	.	TRBV20-1	TRBJ2-3	TRBD2	CSGRGGRDTQYF	TGCAGTGGTCGCGGGGGAAGAGATACGCAGTATTTT
14	.	TRBV20-1	TRBJ2-7	TRBD1	CSAIPWTGGYEQYF	TGCAGTGCTATACCCTGGACAGGGGGCTACGAGCAGTACTTC
14	few	TRBV27	TRBJ1-5	.	CASRRGTENQPQHF	TGTGCCAGCAGGCGAGGGACGGAAAATCAGCCCCAGCATTTT
16	few	TRBV4-1	TRBJ2-5	TRBD1	CASSQDAPGTGETQYF	TGCGCCAGCAGCCAAGACGCCCCCGGGACAGGGGAGACCCAGTACTTC
14	medium-sized	TRBV7-2	TRBJ2-3	TRBD1	CASSIRQGVDTQYF	TGTGCCAGCAGCATCCGACAGGGGGTAGATACGCAGTATTTT
17	few	TRBV10-3	TRBJ1-5	TRBD1	CAISESGTGVSNQPQHF	TGTGCCATCAGTGAGTCGGGGACAGGGGTGAGCAATCAGCCCCAGCATTTT
13	few	TRBV29-1	TRBJ2-6	.	CSATNRGANVLTF	TGCAGCGCGACCAACAGGGGGGCCAACGTCCTGACTTTC
14	once	TRBV5-1	TRBJ2-5	.	CASSPTGRQETQYF	TGCGCCAGCAGCCCTACAGGACGACAAGAGACCCAGTACTTC
16	.	TRBV11-3	TRBJ2-2	.	CASSLYQDTNTGELFF	TGTGCCAGCAGCTTATATCAGGACACAAACACCGGGGAGCTGTTTTTT
12	.	TRBV2	TRBJ2-7	TRBD2	CAGRLGGVEQYF	TGTGCCGGGCGGCTGGGAGGGGTCGAGCAGTACTTC
10	.	TRBV29-1	TRBJ1-1	.	CSVVTGEAFF	TGCAGCGTAGTAACAGGGGAAGCTTTCTTT
15	.	TRBV19	TRBJ1-5	TRBD1	CASSPDRISNQPQHF	TGTGCCAGTAGCCCGGACAGGATTAGCAATCAGCCCCAGCATTTT
13	.	TRBV27	TRBJ1-2	.	CASRLQGEYGYTF	TGTGCCAGCAGATTACAGGGAGAGTATGGCTACACCTTC
17	medium-sized	TRBV15	TRBJ1-5	TRBD1	CATSRVGTGIGYQPQHF	TGTGCCACCAGCAGAGTAGGGACAGGGATCGGGTATCAGCCCCAGCATTTT
14	once	TRBV18	TRBJ1-1	.	CASSPPGGATEAFF	TGTGCCAGCTCACCACCAGGGGGGGCCACTGAAGCTTTCTTT
15	.	TRBV20-1	TRBJ2-2	.	CSARDAGKSTGELFF	TGCAGTGCTAGAGATGCAGGGAAGAGCACCGGGGAGCTGTTTTTT
14	.	TRBV2	TRBJ2-3	TRBD2	CASKGRGETDTQYF	TGTGCCAGCAAGGGACGGGGGGAGACAGATACGCAGTATTTT
15	.	TRBV20-1	TRBJ2-6	.	CSARYQGTGANVLTF	TGCAGTGCTAGATATCAGGGTACTGGGGCCAACGTCCTGACTTTC
15	few	TRBV7-2	TRBJ1-5	.	CASSLFRSSNQPQHF	TGTGCCAGCAGCTTATTTCGGAGTAGCAATCAGCCCCAGCATTTT
14	.	TRBV5-1	TRBJ2-1	TRBD1	CASSQGQGANEQFF	TGCGCCAGCAGTCAAGGACAGGGGGCTAATGAGCAGTTCTTC
12	few	TRBV2	TRBJ2-1	.	CASSAGNGEQFF	TGTGCCAGCAGTGCGGGGAACGGTGAGCAGTTCTTC
17	few	TRBV4-2	TRBJ2-3	TRBD2	CASRHDQSGGITDTQYF	TGTGCCAGCAGGCACGACCAAAGCGGGGGGATCACAGATACGCAGTATTTT
16	.	TRBV7-6	TRBJ2-5	.	CASSLKLGNFQETQYF	TGTGCCAGCAGCTTAAAGTTAGGAAACTTCCAAGAGACCCAGTACTTC
14	few	TRBV7-2	TRBJ2-4	.	CASSLGQPGDIQYF	TGTGCCAGCAGCTTAGGACAACCTGGGGACATTCAGTACTTC
15	few	TRBV24-1	TRBJ2-3	TRBD2	CATSDPGGLQNTQYF	TGTGCCACCAGTGACCCCGGGGGACTACAGAATACGCAGTATTTT
18	few	TRBV10-3	TRBJ1-5	.	CAINEEWETGMDNQPQHF	TGTGCCATCAATGAAGAATGGGAGACAGGAATGGACAATCAGCCCCAGCATTTT
15	few	TRBV28	TRBJ2-6	.	CASSLPASGANVLTF	TGTGCCAGCAGTTTACCAGCGTCCGGGGCCAACGTCCTGACTTTC
15	medium-sized	TRBV19	TRBJ1-5	.	CASSLDRLSNQPQHF	TGTGCCAGTAGTCTAGACAGGCTTAGCAATCAGCCCCAGCATTTT
16	.	TRBV14	TRBJ2-5	.	CASSPTVLAYQETQYF	TGTGCCAGCAGCCCCACCGTACTTGCGTACCAAGAGACCCAGTACTTC
15	once	TRBV9	TRBJ2-2	TRBD1	CASSVSQGWTGELFF	TGTGCCAGCAGCGTATCACAGGGGTGGACCGGGGAGCTGTTTTTT
15	few	TRBV7-2	TRBJ1-4	.	CASSLRRGAREKLFF	TGTGCCAGCAGCCTACGGCGGGGGGCTAGGGAAAAACTGTTTTTT
13	few	TRBV12-3/TRBV12-4	TRBJ2-5	.	CASFLGLKETQYF	TGTGCCAGCTTCCTGGGGCTAAAAGAGACCCAGTACTTC
15	few	TRBV6-1	TRBJ1-5	.	CASSEGAIGNQPQHF	TGTGCCAGCAGTGAAGGGGCAATTGGCAATCAGCCCCAGCATTTT
16	few	TRBV11-3	TRBJ1-4	.	CASSLYTTSTNEKLFF	TGTGCCAGCAGCTTATACACAACATCAACTAATGAAAAACTGTTTTTT
14	few	TRBV6-1	TRBJ1-5	.	CASSVQPSNQPQHF	TGTGCCAGCAGTGTACAGCCTAGCAATCAGCCCCAGCATTTT
15	.	TRBV5-3	TRBJ1-3	TRBD1	CASSPVGQGRNTIYF	TGTGCCAGCAGCCCGGTCGGACAGGGAAGAAACACCATATATTTT
13	.	TRBV20-1	TRBJ2-5	.	CSAPPPPQETQYF	TGCAGTGCCCCACCCCCCCCTCAAGAGACCCAGTACTTC
14	few	TRBV6-2/TRBV6-3	TRBJ1-1	.	CASSYSILEANAFF	TGTGCCAGCAGTTACTCGATTTTGGAGGCGAACGCTTTCTTT
12	.	TRBV20-1	TRBJ2-3	.	CSARAGTDTQYF	TGCAGTGCTAGAGCGGGCACAGATACGCAGTATTTT
13	.	TRBV6-1	TRBJ1-5	.	CASGDKSNQPQHF	TGTGCCAGCGGAGACAAGAGCAATCAGCCCCAGCATTTT
16	large	TRBV6-2/TRBV6-3	TRBJ1-2	.	CASSQERSAGYRGYTF	TGTGCCAGCAGTCAAGAACGGAGTGCGGGCTATCGGGGCTACACCTTC
13	medium-sized	TRBV20-1	TRBJ1-2	.	CSASNRANYGYTF	TGCAGTGCTAGCAACAGGGCCAACTATGGCTACACCTTC
16	.	TRBV4-2	TRBJ1-1	.	CASSQVIGRLNTEAFF	TGTGCCAGCAGCCAAGTTATCGGACGGCTGAACACTGAAGCTTTCTTT
16	.	TRBV11-2	TRBJ2-3	.	CASSLVARGGSDTQYF	TGTGCCAGCAGCTTAGTAGCCAGGGGTGGGTCAGATACGCAGTATTTT
12	few	TRBV20-1	TRBJ1-5	.	CSLGAMNQPQHF	TGCAGCCTGGGGGCAATGAATCAGCCCCAGCATTTT
17	.	TRBV20-1	TRBJ1-5	.	CSARYPVGGASNQPQHF	TGCAGTGCTAGATACCCCGTGGGGGGCGCAAGCAATCAGCCCCAGCATTTT
15	.	TRBV28	TRBJ1-5	TRBD1	CASSPTGVVNQPQHF	TGTGCCAGCAGCCCGACAGGGGTAGTCAATCAGCCCCAGCATTTT
16	.	TRBV15	TRBJ1-1	.	CATSRDFGQGNTEAFF	TGTGCCACCAGCAGAGATTTCGGGCAGGGGAACACTGAAGCTTTCTTT
11	few	TRBV2	TRBJ1-2	.	CASRGFTGYTF	TGTGCCAGCAGGGGGTTTACAGGCTACACCTTC
16	.	TRBV2	TRBJ2-2	TRBD1	CASSGTDRVRGGELFF	TGTGCCAGCAGTGGGACTGACAGGGTCCGGGGCGGGGAGCTGTTTTTT
13	few	TRBV5-1	TRBJ1-2	TRBD1	CASRTGGNYGYTF	TGCGCCAGCCGGACAGGGGGGAACTATGGCTACACCTTC
16	.	TRBV7-2	TRBJ1-4	.	CASSLGTYKISEKLFF	TGTGCCAGCAGCTTGGGGACATATAAGATCTCTGAAAAACTGTTTTTT
15	.	TRBV24-1	TRBJ1-4	.	CATSDATAENEKLFF	TGTGCCACCAGTGACGCGACGGCCGAAAATGAAAAACTGTTTTTT
16	.	TRBV20-1	TRBJ2-5	.	CSAKEEWGGAVKTQYF	TGCAGTGCTAAAGAGGAATGGGGGGGGGCGGTAAAGACCCAGTACTTC
11	.	TRBV20-1	TRBJ1-1	.	CSARRGIEAFF	TGCAGTGCTAGAAGGGGCATTGAAGCTTTCTTT
15	.	TRBV15	TRBJ2-3	TRBD1	CATSGLLGGADTQYF	TGTGCCACCAGCGGATTGCTAGGGGGCGCAGATACGCAGTATTTT